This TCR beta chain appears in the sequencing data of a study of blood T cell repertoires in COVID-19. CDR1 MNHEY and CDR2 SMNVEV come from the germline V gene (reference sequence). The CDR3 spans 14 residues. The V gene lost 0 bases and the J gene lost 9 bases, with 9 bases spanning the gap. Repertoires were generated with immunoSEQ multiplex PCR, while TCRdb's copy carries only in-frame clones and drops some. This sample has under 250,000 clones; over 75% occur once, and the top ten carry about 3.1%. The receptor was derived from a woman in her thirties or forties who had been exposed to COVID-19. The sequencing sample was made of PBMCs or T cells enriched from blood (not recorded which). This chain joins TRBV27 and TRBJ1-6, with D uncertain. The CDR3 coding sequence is TGTGCCAGCAGTTTATCATCCCACTTTTCACCCCTCCACTTT. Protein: CASSLSSHFSPLHF.